The clone carrying this T cell receptor (beta chain) was seen ten or more times. Antigen: not known. Naive CD8 T cell sorting was performed on the CD8+CD4-CCR7+CD45RA+ phenotype. This CDR3 is built from 17 residues. V was trimmed by 0 bases and J by 3 bases, leaving 14 bases between them. The germline V gene has CDR1 MGHDK and CDR2 SYGVNS. This specimen comes from a study of molecular identifiers for immune sequencing clone quantification. The study, taken as a whole, reports: Clonotypes topping 20 RNA copies carried over 97% of effector molecules but under 1% of naive ones.

Bulk TCR libraries used previously described methods and listed TCR primers. TCRdb re-analysed the PCR reads in MiXCR, keeping a single row per CDR3 protein. The sample contains around 40,000 distinct CDR3 sequences, under 25% of which appear only once. J is TRBJ1-4 and V is TRBV25-1; a possible D gene is TRBD1 (5 bases). This clonotype was obtained from a human donor in good health. Some libraries in this study had Jurkat cell RNA spiked in. Material for sequencing was naive CD8+ T cells from blood, with Jurkat cell RNA spiked in. The subset was: FACS-sorted CD8+CD4-CCR7+CD45RA+ naive T cells. The CDR3 protein is CASSEYNPRAPNEKLFF. As DNA, the CDR3 is TGTGCCAGCAGTGAATATAACCCCAGGGCCCCTAATGAAAAACTGTTTTTT.